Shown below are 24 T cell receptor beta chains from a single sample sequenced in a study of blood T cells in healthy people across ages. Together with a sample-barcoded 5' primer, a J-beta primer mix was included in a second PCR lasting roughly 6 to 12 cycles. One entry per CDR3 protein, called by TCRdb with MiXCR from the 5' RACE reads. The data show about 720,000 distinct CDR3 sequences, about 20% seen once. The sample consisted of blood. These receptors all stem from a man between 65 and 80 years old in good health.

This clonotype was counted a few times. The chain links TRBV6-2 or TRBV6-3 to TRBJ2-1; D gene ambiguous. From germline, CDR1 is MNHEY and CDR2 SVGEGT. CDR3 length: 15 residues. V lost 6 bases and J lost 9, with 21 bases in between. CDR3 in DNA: TGTGCCAGCAGCTCCCGAGCGATTACAGTAGGTGAGCAGTTCTTC. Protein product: CASSSRAITVGEQFF.

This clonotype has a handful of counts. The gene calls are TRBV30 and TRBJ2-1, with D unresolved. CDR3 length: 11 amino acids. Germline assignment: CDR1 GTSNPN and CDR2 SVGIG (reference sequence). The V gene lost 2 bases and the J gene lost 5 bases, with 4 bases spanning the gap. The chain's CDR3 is CAWSQNNEQFF. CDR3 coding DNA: TGTGCCTGGAGTCAAAACAATGAGCAGTTCTTC.

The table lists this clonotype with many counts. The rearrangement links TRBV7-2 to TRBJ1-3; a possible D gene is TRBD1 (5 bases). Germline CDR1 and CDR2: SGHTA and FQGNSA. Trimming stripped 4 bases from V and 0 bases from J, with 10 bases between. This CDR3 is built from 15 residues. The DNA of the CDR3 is TGTGCCAGCAGCTCCAACGGGGGCTCTGGAAACACCATATATTTT. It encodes CASSSNGGSGNTIYF.

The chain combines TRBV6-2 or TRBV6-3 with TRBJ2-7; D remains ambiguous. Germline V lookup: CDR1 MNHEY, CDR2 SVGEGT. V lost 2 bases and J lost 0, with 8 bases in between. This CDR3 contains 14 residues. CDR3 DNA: TGTGCCAGCAGTTACAGTACAGCCTCCTACGAGCAGTACGTC. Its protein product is CASSYSTASYEQYV.

The CDR3 DNA reads TGTGCCTGGAGTGTGCAGGCGAATGGCTACACCTTC. The encoded protein is CAWSVQANGYTF. V and J are TRBV30 and TRBJ1-2; D is undetermined. Trimming pared 0 bases from V and 6 bases from J, leaving 8 bases between. The CDR3 contains 12 residues. Looked up from germline, CDR1 is GTSNPN and CDR2 is SVGIG (reference sequence).

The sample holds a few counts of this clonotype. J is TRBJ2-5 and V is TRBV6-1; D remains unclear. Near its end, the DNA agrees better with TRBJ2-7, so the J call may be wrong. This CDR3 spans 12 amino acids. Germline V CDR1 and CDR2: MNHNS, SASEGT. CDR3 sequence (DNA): TGTGCCAGCAGTGAACGGGCCTACGAGCAGTACTTC. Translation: CASSERAYEQYF.

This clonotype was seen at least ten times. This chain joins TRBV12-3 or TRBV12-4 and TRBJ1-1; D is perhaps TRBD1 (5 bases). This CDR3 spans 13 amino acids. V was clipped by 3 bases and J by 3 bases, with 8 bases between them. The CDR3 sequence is CASSFDSYTEAFF. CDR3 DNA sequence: TGTGCCAGCAGTTTCGACAGTTACACTGAAGCTTTCTTT.

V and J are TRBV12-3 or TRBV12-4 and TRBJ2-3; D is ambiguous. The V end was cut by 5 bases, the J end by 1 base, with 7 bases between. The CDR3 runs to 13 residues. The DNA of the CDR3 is TGTGCCAGCAGTGCGCGCCGCACAGATACGCAGTATTTT. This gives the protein CASSARRTDTQYF.

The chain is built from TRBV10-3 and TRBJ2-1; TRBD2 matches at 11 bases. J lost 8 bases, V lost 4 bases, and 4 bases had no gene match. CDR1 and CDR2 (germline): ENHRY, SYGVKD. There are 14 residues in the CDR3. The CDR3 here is CAISGGLAGDEQFF. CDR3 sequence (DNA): TGTGCCATCAGTGGCGGACTAGCGGGTGATGAGCAGTTCTTC.

The DNA of the CDR3 is TGTGCCATCAGTGGGTCGGGGTACGAGCAGTACTTC. Its translation is CAISGSGYEQYF. The V and J genes are TRBV10-3 and TRBJ2-5; D may be TRBD2 (5 bases). The end of the DNA fits TRBJ2-7 better, so the J call may be wrong. Per germline, CDR1 ENHRY and CDR2 SYGVKD. The length of the CDR3 is 12 residues.

CDR3 residues: CASTRDHEKLFF. Here the CDR3 DNA reads TGCGCCAGCACTAGGGACCATGAAAAACTGTTTTTT. This chain connects TRBV10-2 to TRBJ1-4, with D maybe TRBD1 (5 bases). This CDR3 is built from 12 residues. Trimming removed 7 bases from V and 6 bases from J, with 9 bases in between. Germline V lookup: CDR1 WSHSY, CDR2 SAAADI.

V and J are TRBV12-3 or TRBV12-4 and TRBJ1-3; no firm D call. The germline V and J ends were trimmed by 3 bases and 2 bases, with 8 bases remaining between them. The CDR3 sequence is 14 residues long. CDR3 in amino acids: CASSFFGPGNTIYF. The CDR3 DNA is TGTGCCAGCAGTTTTTTCGGCCCTGGAAACACCATATATTTT.

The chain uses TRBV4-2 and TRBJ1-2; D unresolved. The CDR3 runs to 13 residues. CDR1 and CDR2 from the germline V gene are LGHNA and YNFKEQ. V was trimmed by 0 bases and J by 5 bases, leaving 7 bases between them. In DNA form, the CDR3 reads TGTGCCAGCAGCCAAGATCCCAGTTATGGCTACACCTTC. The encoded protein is CASSQDPSYGYTF.

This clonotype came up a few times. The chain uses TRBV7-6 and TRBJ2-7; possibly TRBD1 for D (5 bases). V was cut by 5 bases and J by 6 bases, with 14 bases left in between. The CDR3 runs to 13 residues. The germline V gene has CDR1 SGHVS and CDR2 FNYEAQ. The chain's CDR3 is CASSPDSFREQYF. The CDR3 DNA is TGTGCCAGCAGCCCCGACAGTTTTCGCGAGCAGTACTTC.

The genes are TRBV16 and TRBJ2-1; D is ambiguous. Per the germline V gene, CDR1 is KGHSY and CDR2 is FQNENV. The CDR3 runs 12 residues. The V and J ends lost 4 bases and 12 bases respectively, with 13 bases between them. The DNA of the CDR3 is TGTGCCAGCAGCCCTATGGGGTATGGGCAGTTCTTC. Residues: CASSPMGYGQFF. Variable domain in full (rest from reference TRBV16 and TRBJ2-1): GEEVAQTPKHLVRGEGQKAKLYCAPIKGHSYVFWYQQVLKNEFKFLISFQNENVFDETGMPKERFSAKCLPNSPCSLEIQATKLEDSAVYFCASSPMGYGQFFGPGTRLTVL.

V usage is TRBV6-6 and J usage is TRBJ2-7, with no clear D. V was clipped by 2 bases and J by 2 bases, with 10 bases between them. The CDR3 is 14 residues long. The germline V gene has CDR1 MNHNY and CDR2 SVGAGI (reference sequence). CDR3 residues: CASSYVGPTYEQYF. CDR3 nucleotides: TGTGCCAGCAGTTACGTGGGTCCTACCTACGAGCAGTACTTC.

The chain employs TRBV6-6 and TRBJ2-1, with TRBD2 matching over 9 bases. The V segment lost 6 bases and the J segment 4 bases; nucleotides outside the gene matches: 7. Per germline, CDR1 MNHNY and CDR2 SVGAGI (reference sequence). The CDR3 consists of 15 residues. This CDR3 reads CASRYLTSGYNEQFF. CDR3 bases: TGTGCCAGCAGATACCTGACTAGCGGATACAATGAGCAGTTCTTC.

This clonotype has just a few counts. The CDR3 loop is CAISGGRIIYEQYV. CDR3 bases: TGTGCCATCAGTGGCGGAAGGATAATCTACGAGCAGTACGTC. The V call is TRBV10-3, the J call TRBJ2-5; D remains unclear. The J call is uncertain, as TRBJ2-7 better fits the DNA end. The germline V gene has CDR1 ENHRY and CDR2 SYGVKD. The CDR3 length is 14 residues.

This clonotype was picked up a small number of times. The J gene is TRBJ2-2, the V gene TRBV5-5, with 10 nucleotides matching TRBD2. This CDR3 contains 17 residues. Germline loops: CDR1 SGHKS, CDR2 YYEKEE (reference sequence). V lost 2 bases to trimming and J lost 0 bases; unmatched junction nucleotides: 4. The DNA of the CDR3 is TGTGCCAGCAGCTTTAGAGCGGGAGGGACGAACACCGGGGAGCTGTTTTTT. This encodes CASSFRAGGTNTGELFF.

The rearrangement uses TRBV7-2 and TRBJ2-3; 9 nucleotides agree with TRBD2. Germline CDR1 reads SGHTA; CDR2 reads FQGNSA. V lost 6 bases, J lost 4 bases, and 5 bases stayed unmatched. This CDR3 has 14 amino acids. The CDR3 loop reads CTSRAGGRADTQYF. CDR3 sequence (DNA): TGTACCAGCAGAGCGGGGGGCCGGGCAGATACGCAGTATTTT.

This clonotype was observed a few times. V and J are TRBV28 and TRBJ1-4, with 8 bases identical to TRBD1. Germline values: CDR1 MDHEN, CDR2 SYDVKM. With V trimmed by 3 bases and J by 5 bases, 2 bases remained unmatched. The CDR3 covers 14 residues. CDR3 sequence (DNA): TGTGCCAGCAGTTTGGGACAGGAGAATGAAAAACTGTTTTTT. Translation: CASSLGQENEKLFF.

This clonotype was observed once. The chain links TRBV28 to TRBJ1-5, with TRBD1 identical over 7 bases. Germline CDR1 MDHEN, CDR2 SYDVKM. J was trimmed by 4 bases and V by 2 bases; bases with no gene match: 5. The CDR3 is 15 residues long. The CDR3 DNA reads TGTGCCAGCAGTTTACGGGACAGTCTGAATCAGCCCCAGCATTTT. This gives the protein CASSLRDSLNQPQHF.

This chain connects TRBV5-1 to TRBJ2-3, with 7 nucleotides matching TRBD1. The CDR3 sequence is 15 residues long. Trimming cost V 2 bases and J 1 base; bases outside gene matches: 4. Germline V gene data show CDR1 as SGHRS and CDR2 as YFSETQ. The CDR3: CASSFEGARTDTQYF. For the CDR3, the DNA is TGCGCCAGCAGCTTCGAGGGGGCCCGCACAGATACGCAGTATTTT.

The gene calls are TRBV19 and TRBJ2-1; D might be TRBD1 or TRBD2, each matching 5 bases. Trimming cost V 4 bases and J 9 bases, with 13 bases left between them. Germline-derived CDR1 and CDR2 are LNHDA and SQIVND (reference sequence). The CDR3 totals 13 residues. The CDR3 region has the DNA TGTGCCAGTAGTACTACCTGGGACCTTGAGCAGTTCTTC. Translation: CASSTTWDLEQFF.